Each of the 30 T cell receptor beta chains below was sequenced from the same sample in a study of cytomegalovirus exposure and HLA in healthy donors. Primers for the PCR totalled 60 Vbeta and 13 Jbeta. Generated by immunoSEQ multiplex PCR, the TCRdb table keeps only in-frame clones and is missing some. The data show 100,000 to 120,000 clones, around 80% seen once. The material sequenced was PBMCs. The receptors were gathered from a man aged 30 to 39 in good health and CMV-seropositive.

The chain joins TRBV19 to TRBJ1-1, with 10 bases aligning to TRBD1. Trimming cost V 7 bases and J 9 bases; bases outside gene matches: 11. CDR3 length: 14 residues. Germline V gene lookup returns CDR1 LNHDA and CDR2 SQIVND (reference sequence). CDR3 nucleotide sequence: TGTGCCAGTACCACCGGGACAGGGGTTGAAAAAGCTTTCTTT. It translates to CASTTGTGVEKAFF.

This clone was counted a few times. V is TRBV4-3 and J is TRBJ2-7, with 7 nucleotides matching TRBD1. The CDR3 sequence is 16 residues long. Germline trimming cut 0 bases from V and 4 bases from J; bases unmatched to any gene: 9. The germline V gene has CDR1 LGHNA and CDR2 YSLEER. As DNA, the CDR3 is TGCGCCAGCAGCCAAGATAGACAGGGACCCTCTTACGAGCAGTACTTC. It specifies CASSQDRQGPSYEQYF.

The chain joins TRBV10-1 to TRBJ2-3; TRBD1 might be the D (6 bases). The germline V gene has CDR1 WNHNN and CDR2 SYGVQD (reference sequence). Between the trimmed V and J ends, which lost 6 bases and 2 bases, there was a span of 12 bases. The CDR3 is 14 amino acids. The CDR3 region is CASSDRSNTDTQYF. The CDR3 nucleotides read TGCGCCAGCAGCGACAGGTCCAACACAGATACGCAGTATTTT.

Only a few counts were recorded for this clone. The V and J genes are TRBV27 and TRBJ2-3; 9 bases align to TRBD1. The junction had 20 bases not matched to a gene; V was cut back by 6 bases and J by 1 base. There are 20 residues in the CDR3. The germline V gene has CDR1 MNHEY and CDR2 SMNVEV (reference sequence). CDR3 in amino acids: CASSYNEPGQGGVGTDTQYF. CDR3 nucleotide sequence: TGTGCCAGCAGCTATAACGAACCGGGACAGGGAGGCGTGGGCACAGATACGCAGTATTTT.

The V gene is TRBV6-1, the J gene TRBJ2-5; 11 bases agree with TRBD2. Looked up from germline, CDR1 is MNHNS and CDR2 is SASEGT. The V and J ends lost 0 bases and 4 bases, in that order; junction bases with no gene match: 10. The CDR3 is made up of 18 amino acids. The CDR3 coding sequence is TGTGCCAGCAGTGAAGCGCTGTGGATAGCGGGGGGGCGAGAGACCCAGTACTTC. Its protein product is CASSEALWIAGGRETQYF.

The CDR3 loop reads CASHAPDRMNTEAFF. In nucleotides, the CDR3 is TGTGCCAGCCACGCCCCAGACAGGATGAACACTGAAGCTTTCTTT. This rearrangement joins TRBV25-1 to TRBJ1-1, with a tentative D call TRBD1 (6 bases). This CDR3 comprises 15 residues. Trimming took 8 bases from V and 0 from J, leaving 16 bases between them. The V gene's germline CDR1 is MGHDK and CDR2 SYGVNS.

The rearrangement joins TRBV7-2 to TRBJ2-5; tentatively, D is TRBD2 (6 bases). With 4 bases removed from V and 5 bases from J, the gap between germline ends came to 17 bases. Germline V lookup: CDR1 SGHTA, CDR2 FQGNSA. The CDR3 is made up of 15 amino acids. This CDR3 is CASSYRLVGRETQYF. Here the CDR3 DNA reads TGTGCCAGCAGCTATCGACTAGTCGGGCGGGAGACCCAGTACTTC.

This chain links TRBV11-3 with TRBJ1-1; 7 bases are a match to TRBD1. Per the germline V gene, CDR1 is SGHNT and CDR2 is YENEEA. Trimming removed 8 bases from V and 0 bases from J; junction bases left unmatched: 9. CDR3 length equals 15 residues. CDR3 residues: CASSDRGQMNTEAFF. CDR3 in DNA: TGTGCCAGCTCAGATAGGGGACAGATGAACACTGAAGCTTTCTTT.

V gene TRBV7-9 combines with J gene TRBJ1-6; TRBD1 agrees at 7 bases. The V gene's germline CDR1 is SEHNR and CDR2 FQNEAQ (reference sequence). V lost 4 bases, J lost 9 bases, and 15 bases stayed unmatched. The CDR3 runs to 17 residues. CDR3 region: CASSSTRQGVPLSPLHF. For the CDR3, the DNA is TGTGCCAGCAGCTCTACGCGGCAGGGGGTGCCCCTTTCACCCCTCCACTTT.

The chain's CDR3 is CASRSGQNTGELFF. CDR3 sequence (DNA): TGCGCCAGCCGGAGCGGCCAGAACACCGGGGAGCTGTTTTTT. The chain employs TRBV10-1 and TRBJ2-2; maybe TRBD2 (5 bases). Trimming cost V 8 bases and J 1 base, with 11 bases left between them. CDR1 and CDR2 from the germline V gene are WNHNN and SYGVQD (reference sequence). The CDR3 sequence is 14 residues long.

J is TRBJ2-1 and V is TRBV5-1, with D possibly being TRBD2 (5 bases). The V gene's germline CDR1 is SGHRS and CDR2 YFSETQ. The CDR3 is made up of 15 amino acids. V was clipped by 1 base and J by 2 bases, with 10 bases between them. This CDR3 reads CASSLLERTYNEQFF. The CDR3 DNA reads as TGCGCCAGCAGCTTGCTGGAGCGGACCTACAATGAGCAGTTCTTC.

Here the CDR3 DNA reads TGTGCCAGCAGCTTAGCAAGGGAGGGAACTGAAGCTTTCTTT. It codes for CASSLAREGTEAFF. V gene TRBV7-2 combines with J gene TRBJ1-1; no clear D. The V and J ends lost 0 bases and 5 bases respectively, with 10 bases between them. The germline V gene has CDR1 SGHTA and CDR2 FQGNSA. This CDR3 is built from 14 residues. The full variable domain, in which reference TRBV7-2 and TRBJ1-1 provide the parts outside the CDR3, is GAGVSQSPSNKVTEKGKDVELRCDPISGHTALYWYRQSLGQGLEFLIYFQGNSAPDKSGLPSDRFSAERTGGSVSTLTIQRTQQEDSAVYLCASSLAREGTEAFFGQGTRLTVV.

The chain recombines TRBV19 with TRBJ2-7; 11 bases line up with TRBD2. V trimming: 1 base; J trimming: 1 base; junction bases outside the gene matches: 9. There are 18 residues in the CDR3. Germline V lookup: CDR1 LNHDA, CDR2 SQIVND (reference sequence). The CDR3 is CASSIGRLAGGRSYEQYF. The CDR3 DNA is TGTGCCAGTAGTATAGGACGGCTAGCGGGGGGCCGATCCTACGAGCAGTACTTC.

V usage is TRBV5-4 and J usage is TRBJ1-2; D might be TRBD1 (6 bases). Germline V gene data show CDR1 as SGHNT and CDR2 as YYREEE (reference sequence). V lost 4 bases, J lost 4 bases, and 17 bases lay in between. CDR3 length: 15 amino acids. CDR3 nucleotides: TGTGCCAGCAGCCCCCAACAGGGAGGGGCCTATGGCTACACCTTC. Protein product: CASSPQQGGAYGYTF.

V is TRBV7-2 and J is TRBJ2-7; D is unclear. Germline values: CDR1 SGHTA, CDR2 FQGNSA. The CDR3 is 12 amino acids. Trimming cost V 1 base and J 4 bases, with 5 bases left between them. CDR3 amino acids: CASSLDEYEQYF. The CDR3 DNA follows: TGTGCCAGCAGCTTAGATGAGTACGAGCAGTACTTC.

The rearrangement joins TRBV7-9 to TRBJ2-1, with 10 bases matching TRBD2. This CDR3 region has 15 residues. Looked up from germline, CDR1 is SEHNR and CDR2 is FQNEAQ (reference sequence). V lost 7 bases, J lost 7 bases, and 10 bases stayed unmatched. The CDR3 spells CASKYGLAGENEQFF. CDR3 nucleotides: TGTGCCAGCAAATACGGGCTAGCGGGGGAGAATGAGCAGTTCTTC.

V is TRBV5-1 and J is TRBJ2-3; weak D call: TRBD2 (7 bases). With 4 bases removed from V and 1 base from J, the gap between germline ends came to 10 bases. The CDR3 totals 14 residues. CDR1 is SGHRS, CDR2 YFSETQ, per germline. DNA of the CDR3: TGCGCCAGCAGCGGGGGGGGCCGCACAGATACGCAGTATTTT. This codes for CASSGGGRTDTQYF.

The chain links TRBV27 to TRBJ1-1, with D possibly TRBD1 on 5 matching bases. Germline assignment: CDR1 MNHEY and CDR2 SMNVEV (reference sequence). CDR3 length: 14 amino acids. Between the trimmed V and J ends, which lost 2 bases and 1 base, there was a span of 8 bases. CDR3 coding DNA: TGTGCCAGCAGTTTAGGGAGGGGGAACACTGAAGCTTTCTTT. Its translation: CASSLGRGNTEAFF.

This clone was detected a few times. The V and J genes are TRBV21-1 and TRBJ1-4. TRBV21-1 is reported as a pseudogene. The CDR3 spans 14 residues. The CDR3 coding sequence is TGTGCCCGTCTGAGGGCGGAGGATAATGAAAAACTGTTTTTT. Amino acid sequence: CARLRAEDNEKLFF.

This chain joins TRBV30 and TRBJ1-2; possible D gene TRBD1, 5 bases. CDR1 is GTSNPN, CDR2 SVGIG, per germline (reference sequence). V was cut by 1 base and J by 12 bases, with 15 bases left in between. The CDR3 contains 12 residues. As DNA, the CDR3 is TGTGCCTGGAGTGAAGACCAGGGCCGACACACCTTC. Its protein is CAWSEDQGRHTF.

The chain is built from TRBV11-2 and TRBJ2-7; TRBD2 matches 8 bases. The germline gives CDR1 SGHAT, CDR2 FQNNGV. This CDR3 spans 15 amino acids. V dropped 5 bases and J dropped 1; count of bases not matched to a gene: 7. The CDR3 DNA reads as TGTGCCAGCAGCCCCGGGGGGGTTTTATCCTACGAGCAGTACTTC. Translating gives CASSPGGVLSYEQYF.

V and J are TRBV20-1 and TRBJ2-5; D not resolved. The CDR3 totals 11 residues. V lost 3 bases to trimming and J lost 1 base, with 3 bases between them. Germline V gene sequence: CDR1 DFQATT, CDR2 SNEGSKA (reference sequence). The CDR3, as DNA: TGCAGTGCTAGGAGCCAAGAGACCCAGTACTTC. This encodes CSARSQETQYF.

The chain carries TRBV30 and TRBJ2-5, with 14 bases matching TRBD2. J was trimmed by 1 base and V by 0 bases; bases with no gene match: 1. Germline CDR1 reads GTSNPN; CDR2 reads SVGIG (reference sequence). CDR3 length: 16 amino acids. CDR3 loop: CAWSVGLAGGQETQYF. CDR3 nucleotide sequence: TGTGCCTGGAGTGTAGGACTAGCGGGGGGCCAAGAGACCCAGTACTTC. The variable domain in full, completed from reference TRBV30 and TRBJ2-5, reads SQTIHQWPATLVQPVGSPLSLECTVEGTSNPNLYWYRQAAGRGLQLLFYSVGIGQISSEVPQNLSASRPQDRQFILSSKKLLLSDSGFYLCAWSVGLAGGQETQYFGPGTRLLVL.

The chain carries TRBV29-1 and TRBJ2-5, with D tentatively TRBD1 (5 bases). CDR3 size: 12 residues. V was trimmed by 8 bases and J by 3 bases, leaving 13 bases between them. Germline V gives CDR1 SQVTM, CDR2 ANQGSEA. The DNA of the CDR3 is TGCAGCTCACGGACATTTGAAGAGACCCAGTACTTC. The encoded protein is CSSRTFEETQYF. The full variable domain, completed using reference TRBV29-1 and TRBJ2-5, is SAVISQKPSRDICQRGTSLTIQCQVDSQVTMMFWYRQQPGQSLTLIATANQGSEATYESGFVIDKFPISRPNLTFSTLTVSNMSPEDSSIYLCSSRTFEETQYFGPGTRLLVL.

This chain links TRBV27 with TRBJ2-7, with 12 bases lining up with TRBD2. Germline lookup yields CDR1 MNHEY and CDR2 SMNVEV (reference sequence). The trim removed 8 bases at V and 6 bases at J, leaving 5 bases unmatched. The CDR3 runs to 13 residues. The CDR3 here is CASGPTSGGEQYF. In DNA form, the CDR3 reads TGTGCCAGCGGCCCGACTAGCGGGGGCGAGCAGTACTTC.

This chain joins TRBV7-2 and TRBJ2-7; TRBD2 might be the D (5 bases). With 2 bases removed from V and 4 bases from J, the gap between germline ends came to 15 bases. This CDR3 contains 15 residues. Germline CDR1 reads SGHTA; CDR2 reads FQGNSA. For the CDR3, the DNA is TGTGCCAGCAGCTTAAACGCGGGTGGTCCGTACGAGCAGTACTTC. This gives the protein CASSLNAGGPYEQYF.

The chain joins TRBV19 to TRBJ2-1; the D gene is possibly TRBD1 (6 bases). Looked up from germline, CDR1 is LNHDA and CDR2 is SQIVND (reference sequence). This CDR3 has 19 residues. The V and J ends lost 3 bases and 3 bases respectively, with 24 bases between them. This chain's CDR3 is CASSIKSPTGILDYNEQFF. DNA of the CDR3: TGTGCCAGTAGTATTAAATCCCCCACAGGGATACTCGACTACAATGAGCAGTTCTTC.

The gene calls are TRBV5-1 and TRBJ2-7, with D perhaps matching TRBD2 (7 bases). Germline loops: CDR1 SGHRS, CDR2 YFSETQ. Trimming left V 0 bases short and J 3 bases short, with 16 bases between. The CDR3 length is 16 residues. The CDR3 DNA sequence: TGCGCCAGCAGCTTGGGGGGAGGGGGGACGGGCTACGAGCAGTACTTC. Amino acid sequence: CASSLGGGGTGYEQYF.

This clone occurred a few times. The chain joins TRBV28 to TRBJ1-5; 9 bases line up with TRBD1. With 3 bases clipped from V and 5 bases from J, the junction kept 5 bases outside the gene matches. Germline CDR1 is MDHEN and CDR2 is SYDVKM. This CDR3 comprises 15 residues. CDR3: CASSFSDRGYQPQHF. The CDR3, as DNA: TGTGCCAGCAGTTTCTCGGACAGGGGATATCAGCCCCAGCATTTT.

The chain carries TRBV19 and TRBJ2-2; TRBD2 agrees at 8 bases. V was pared by 2 bases and J by 5 bases, with 1 base of the junction left unmatched. The CDR3 is 14 amino acids. Germline loops: CDR1 LNHDA, CDR2 SQIVND (reference sequence). Here the CDR3 reads CASSISGGTGELFF. As DNA, the CDR3 is TGTGCCAGTAGTATATCGGGGGGGACCGGGGAGCTGTTTTTT.